A selection of T cell receptor beta chains follows, all from one sample in a study of blood T cell repertoires in COVID-19. Repertoires were generated with immunoSEQ multiplex PCR, while TCRdb's copy carries only in-frame clones and drops some. The sample yields hundreds of thousands of clones, about 90% seen once. The sequenced material came from PBMCs or T cells enriched from blood (not recorded which). The receptor set was obtained from a middle-aged man who had been exposed to COVID-19. CDR3s leave out the opening cysteine and the closing phenylalanine or tryptophan.

j_call v_call cdr3_aa
TRBJ1-2 TRBV5-1 ASSRDGSGDGYT
TRBJ2-1 TRBV28 ASSLTSGMGRRTYNEQF
TRBJ2-5 TRBV2 ASSKLQGRQETQY
TRBJ1-4 TRBV10-3 AISESRGGGEKLF
TRBJ1-4 TRBV19 ASSIDWQGKEKLF
TRBJ2-3 TRBV28 ASSSRGLGDTDTQY
TRBJ1-4 TRBV5-1 ASQLDRPTNEKLF
TRBJ2-3 TRBV10-3 AIRDPGQGITDTQY
TRBJ1-2 TRBV6-5 ASSNELGTAYGYT
TRBJ2-2 TRBV28 ASSLWREHTGELF
TRBJ1-1 TRBV7-9 ASSPLQGYTEAF
TRBJ1-4 TRBV5-4 ASSSLSGGREKLF
TRBJ1-1 TRBV9 ASSVVGRGSDTEAF
TRBJ2-5 TRBV3-1/TRBV3-2 ASSWRSIMRETQY
TRBJ2-7 TRBV27 ASSFRPPGTSLYEQY
TRBJ1-4 TRBV16 ASSHVEGSANEKLF